The 13 T cell receptor beta chains reported below all come from one sample, sequenced in a study of cytomegalovirus exposure and HLA in healthy donors. The PCR used 60 Vbeta and 13 Jbeta primers. Using immunoSEQ multiplex PCR, the repertoire was profiled, and TCRdb retains in-frame clones only, with some absent. The listing records 150,000 to 200,000 clones. The material sequenced was PBMCs. Receptor source: a woman in her fifties or sixties in good health and CMV-seronegative.

The chain recombines TRBV7-9 with TRBJ1-4, with 7 bases identical to TRBD1. The CDR3 sequence is 15 residues long. Germline V gives CDR1 SEHNR, CDR2 FQNEAQ (reference sequence). Trimming took 6 bases from V and 0 from J; bases not matched to a gene: 4. The CDR3, as DNA: TGTGCCAGCAGTCGGGGACAGTCAACTAATGAAAAACTGTTTTTT. Translated, it gives CASSRGQSTNEKLFF.

V gene TRBV12-5 combines with J gene TRBJ2-3; 10 bases align to TRBD2. Germline CDR1 LGHNT, CDR2 FRNRAP. The CDR3 has 19 residues. V lost 0 bases to trimming and J lost 0 bases; unmatched junction nucleotides: 9. CDR3 DNA: TGTGCTAGTGGTTTGGTATGGAGCGGGAGGGCCGTGAGCACAGATACGCAGTATTTT. Its protein product is CASGLVWSGRAVSTDTQYF.

The chain carries TRBV10-1 and TRBJ2-3; D possibly corresponds to TRBD2 (6 bases). V was trimmed by 3 bases and J by 5 bases, leaving 18 bases between them. The CDR3 has 16 amino acids. The germline gives CDR1 WNHNN, CDR2 SYGVQD (reference sequence). DNA for the CDR3: TGCGCCAGCAGTGAATTGGGGACTTCATCACTAGATACGCAGTATTTT. This sequence encodes CASSELGTSSLDTQYF.

The V call is TRBV9, the J call TRBJ2-3; D is perhaps TRBD1 (5 bases). CDR3 size: 14 residues. The germline V gene encodes CDR1 SGDLS and CDR2 YYNGEE. V was pared by 4 bases and J by 1 base, with 10 bases between. CDR3 residues: CASSSLGGTDTQYF. CDR3 DNA sequence: TGTGCCAGCAGCTCTTTAGGGGGCACAGATACGCAGTATTTT.

This rearrangement joins TRBV10-3 to TRBJ1-1; D unclear. The germline CDR1 and CDR2 sequences are ENHRY and SYGVKD. The CDR3 spans 15 residues. V lost 0 bases, J lost 1 base, and 9 bases lay in between. The CDR3 reads CAISESDGKNTEAFF. For the CDR3, the DNA is TGTGCCATCAGTGAGTCGGACGGGAAGAACACTGAAGCTTTCTTT.

V usage is TRBV20-1 and J usage is TRBJ2-3; no reliable D call. Between the trimmed V and J ends, which lost 0 bases and 5 bases, there was a span of 3 bases. The CDR3 sequence is 11 residues long. Germline assignment: CDR1 DFQATT and CDR2 SNEGSKA (reference sequence). CDR3 sequence reads: CSARDRDTQYF. CDR3 nucleotides: TGCAGTGCTAGAGATCGAGATACGCAGTATTTT.

This chain links TRBV27 with TRBJ2-1, with no clear D. Germline V lookup: CDR1 MNHEY, CDR2 SMNVEV (reference sequence). CDR3 length: 11 residues. Trimming left V 3 bases short and J 8 bases short, with 5 bases between. CDR3 in amino acids: CASSFSHEQFF. CDR3 DNA sequence: TGTGCCAGCAGTTTTAGTCATGAGCAGTTCTTC.

The chain links TRBV19 to TRBJ2-5, with D unresolved. From germline, CDR1 is LNHDA and CDR2 SQIVND (reference sequence). This CDR3 spans 13 amino acids. The V end lost 3 bases, the J end lost 3 bases, and 8 bases lay between the germline ends. The DNA for the CDR3 is TGTGCCAGTAGTATGGGCCAGGAAGAGACCCAGTACTTC. Translated: CASSMGQEETQYF.

CDR3 nucleotides: TGCAGCGTTGAAGCGGTGGTTAACTATGGCTACACCTTC. Translated, it gives CSVEAVVNYGYTF. J is TRBJ1-2 and V is TRBV29-1; D not certain. The CDR3 contains 13 residues. The V gene lost 1 base and the J gene lost 1 base, with 7 bases spanning the gap. CDR1 is SQVTM, CDR2 ANQGSEA, per germline.

V and J are TRBV19 and TRBJ2-5; the match to TRBD1 covers 7 bases. This CDR3 has 15 amino acids. V lost 5 bases, J lost 2 bases, and 8 bases stayed unmatched. CDR1 LNHDA and CDR2 SQIVND come from the germline V gene (reference sequence). The CDR3 loop reads CASSSRTGPQETQYF. CDR3 nucleotide sequence: TGTGCCAGTAGTTCCCGGACAGGACCACAAGAGACCCAGTACTTC.

The rearrangement links TRBV5-1 to TRBJ1-1; D ambiguous. There are 14 residues in the CDR3. Germline CDR1 SGHRS, CDR2 YFSETQ. With 0 bases removed from V and 1 base from J, the gap between germline ends came to 7 bases. The CDR3 DNA is TGCGCCAGCAGCTTGGCCGGGGAGAACACTGAAGCTTTCTTT. It codes for CASSLAGENTEAFF.

CDR3 DNA: TGTGCCAGTAGTAGACAGGGGGCGCGGGGGGCCAACGTCCTGACTTTC. Its protein product is CASSRQGARGANVLTF. The chain uses TRBV19 and TRBJ2-6; 10 nucleotides align to TRBD1. CDR1 and CDR2 (germline): LNHDA, SQIVND (reference sequence). V was clipped by 4 bases and J by 4 bases; unmatched bases: 4. This CDR3 comprises 16 residues.

The chain combines TRBV12-2 with TRBJ1-2; TRBD1 is the table's D call, not checked against the DNA. TRBV12-2 represents a pseudogene. There are 15 residues in the CDR3. The CDR3 sequence: CASRSPDRARYGYTF. The CDR3 nucleotides read TGTGCAAGTCGCTCCCCGGACAGGGCGCGCTATGGCTACACCTTC.